This T cell receptor (beta chain) was recovered during a study of blood T cell repertoires in COVID-19. Study as a whole: Specimens from acute and convalescent COVID-19 originated in the United States, Italy and Spain. PBMCs, B-cell-depleted T cells, or T cells were the source of the cDNA or gDNA that made up the material.

The CDR3 totals 11 residues. Germline-derived CDR1 and CDR2 are SGHDN and FVKESK. V gave up 2 bases and J gave up 5 bases, with 4 bases separating them. Per the authors' pipeline: Estimation of nucleated cell counts relied on the amplification of reference gene primers. Assay used: immunoSEQ multiplex PCR; TCRdb lists only in-frame clones, some missing. V, J and clone size reflect that table, while D and trimming were determined from the DNA. The sample contains roughly 220,000 clones, 70% to 85% of which appear only once. This TCR was recovered from a woman in her thirties or forties who had recovered from COVID-19. The sample consisted of peripheral blood. The rearrangement uses TRBV14 and TRBJ2-7; D remains ambiguous. Here the CDR3 reads CASSQQNEQYF. CDR3 DNA: TGTGCCAGCAGCCAACAAAACGAGCAGTACTTC.